The clone carrying this T cell receptor (beta chain) was counted at least ten times. Its antigen is unknown. One entry per CDR3 protein, called by TCRdb with MiXCR from the reads. The profile shows about 360,000 distinct CDR3 sequences, around a sixth of them singletons. The germline V gene has CDR1 SGHTA and CDR2 FQGNSA. The CDR3 is 17 amino acids. Trimming took 5 bases from V and 4 from J; bases not matched to a gene: 8. This specimen belongs to a study of T cell repertoires in cytomegalovirus infection. Study at large: Carrying CMV and the relevant HLA type showed in public TCR beta signatures. Notes on the study in general: The ex vivo response showed dominance by HLA-C-restricted CMV-specific TCR beta clonotypes.

This rearrangement joins TRBV7-2 to TRBJ2-3, with 14 bases lining up with TRBD2. The sequenced sample consisted of PBMCs. The origin of this receptor is a human donor in good health (CMV status not recorded). Some clones in this sample may be carry-over from other donors' samples. The CDR3 loop reads CASSDGTSGRWSDTQYF. In DNA form, the CDR3 reads TGTGCCAGCAGCGACGGGACTAGCGGGAGATGGTCAGATACGCAGTATTTT.